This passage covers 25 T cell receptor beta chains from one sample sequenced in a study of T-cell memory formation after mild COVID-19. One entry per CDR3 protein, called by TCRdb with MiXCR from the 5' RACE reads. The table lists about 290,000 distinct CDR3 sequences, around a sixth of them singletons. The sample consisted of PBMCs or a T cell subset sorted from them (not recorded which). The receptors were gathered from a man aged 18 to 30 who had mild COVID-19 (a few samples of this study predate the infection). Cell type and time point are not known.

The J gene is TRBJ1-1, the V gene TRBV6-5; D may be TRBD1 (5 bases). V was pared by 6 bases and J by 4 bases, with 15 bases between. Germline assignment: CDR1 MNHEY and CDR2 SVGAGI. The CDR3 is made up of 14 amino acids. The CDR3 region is CASSRDRKTTEAFF. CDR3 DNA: TGTGCCAGCAGCCGGGACCGGAAGACCACTGAAGCTTTCTTT.

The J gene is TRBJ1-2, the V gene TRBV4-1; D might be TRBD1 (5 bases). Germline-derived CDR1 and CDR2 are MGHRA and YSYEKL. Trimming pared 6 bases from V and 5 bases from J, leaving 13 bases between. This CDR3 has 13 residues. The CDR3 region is CASRGDRGYGYTF. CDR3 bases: TGCGCCAGCAGAGGGGACCGCGGATATGGCTACACCTTC.

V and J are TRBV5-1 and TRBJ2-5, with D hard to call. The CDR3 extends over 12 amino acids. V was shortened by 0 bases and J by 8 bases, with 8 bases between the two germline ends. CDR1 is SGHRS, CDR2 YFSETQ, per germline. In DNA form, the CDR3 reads TGCGCCAGCAGCTTGGGTCCGAGTACCCAGTACTTC. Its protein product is CASSLGPSTQYF. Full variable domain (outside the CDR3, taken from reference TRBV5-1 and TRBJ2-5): KAGVTQTPRYLIKTRGQQVTLSCSPISGHRSVSWYQQTPGQGLQFLFEYFSETQRNKGNFPGRFSGRQFSNSRSEMNVSTLELGDSALYLCASSLGPSTQYFGPGTRLLVL.

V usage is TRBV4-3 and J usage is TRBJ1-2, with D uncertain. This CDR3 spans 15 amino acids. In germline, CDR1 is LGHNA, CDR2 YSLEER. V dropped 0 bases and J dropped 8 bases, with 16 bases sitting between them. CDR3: CASSQDEPLPVGYTF. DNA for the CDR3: TGCGCCAGCAGCCAAGATGAGCCGCTACCGGTGGGCTACACCTTC.

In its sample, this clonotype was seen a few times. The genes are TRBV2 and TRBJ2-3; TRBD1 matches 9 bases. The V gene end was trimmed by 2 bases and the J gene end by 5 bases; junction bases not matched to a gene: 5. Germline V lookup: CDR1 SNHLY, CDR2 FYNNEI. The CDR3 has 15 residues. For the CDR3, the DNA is TGTGCCAGCAGTGAATGGGGACAGGGTGGAGATACGCAGTATTTT. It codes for CASSEWGQGGDTQYF.

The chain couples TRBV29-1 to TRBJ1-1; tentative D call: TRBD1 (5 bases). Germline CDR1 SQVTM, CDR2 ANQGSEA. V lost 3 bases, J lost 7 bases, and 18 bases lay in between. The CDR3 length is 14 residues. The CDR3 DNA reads TGCAGCGTTGACGGCGTATGGCAGGGAAGTGAAGCTTTCTTT. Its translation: CSVDGVWQGSEAFF.

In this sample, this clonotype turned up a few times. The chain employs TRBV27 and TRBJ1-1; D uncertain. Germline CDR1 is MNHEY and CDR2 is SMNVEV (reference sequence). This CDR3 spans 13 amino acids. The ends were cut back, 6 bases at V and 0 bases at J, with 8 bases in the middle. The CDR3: CASRDGMNTEAFF. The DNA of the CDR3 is TGTGCCAGCAGGGACGGCATGAACACTGAAGCTTTCTTT.

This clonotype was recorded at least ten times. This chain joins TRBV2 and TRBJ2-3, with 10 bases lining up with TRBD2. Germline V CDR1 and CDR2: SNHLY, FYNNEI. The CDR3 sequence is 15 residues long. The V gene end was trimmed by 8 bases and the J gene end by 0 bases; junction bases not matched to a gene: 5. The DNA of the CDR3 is TGTGCCAGCTTTACTAGCGGGGCCAGCACAGATACGCAGTATTTT. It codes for CASFTSGASTDTQYF.

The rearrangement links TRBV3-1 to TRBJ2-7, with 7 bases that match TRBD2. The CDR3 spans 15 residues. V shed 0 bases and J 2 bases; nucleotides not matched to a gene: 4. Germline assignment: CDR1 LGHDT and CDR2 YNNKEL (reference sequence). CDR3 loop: CASSQEPGGPYEQYF. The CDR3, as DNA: TGTGCCAGCAGCCAAGAACCGGGGGGACCCTACGAGCAGTACTTC.

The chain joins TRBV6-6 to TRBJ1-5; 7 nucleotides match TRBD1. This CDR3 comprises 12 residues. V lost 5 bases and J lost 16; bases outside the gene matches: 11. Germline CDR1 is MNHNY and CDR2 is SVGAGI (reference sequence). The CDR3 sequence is CASSTDRVRNHF. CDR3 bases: TGTGCCAGCAGTACCGACAGGGTCCGCAATCATTTT.

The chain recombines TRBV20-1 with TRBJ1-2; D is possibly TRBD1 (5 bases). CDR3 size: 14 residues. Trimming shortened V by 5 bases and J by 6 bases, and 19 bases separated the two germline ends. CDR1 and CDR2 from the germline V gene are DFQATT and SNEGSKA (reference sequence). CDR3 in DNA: TGCAGTGCTGACCCCCCTCAGGGCGAGGATGGCTACACCTTC. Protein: CSADPPQGEDGYTF.

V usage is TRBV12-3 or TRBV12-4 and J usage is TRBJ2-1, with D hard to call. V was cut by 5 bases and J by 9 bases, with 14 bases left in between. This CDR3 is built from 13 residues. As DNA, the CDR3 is TGTGCCAGCAGTCTCAATTCTGGTATTGAGCAGTTCTTC. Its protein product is CASSLNSGIEQFF.

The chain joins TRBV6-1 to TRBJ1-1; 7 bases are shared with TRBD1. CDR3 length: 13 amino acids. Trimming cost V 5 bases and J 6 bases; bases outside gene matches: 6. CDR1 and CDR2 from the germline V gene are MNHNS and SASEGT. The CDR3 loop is CASSSDRESEAFF. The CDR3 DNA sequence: TGTGCCAGCAGTAGCGACAGGGAGTCTGAAGCTTTCTTT.

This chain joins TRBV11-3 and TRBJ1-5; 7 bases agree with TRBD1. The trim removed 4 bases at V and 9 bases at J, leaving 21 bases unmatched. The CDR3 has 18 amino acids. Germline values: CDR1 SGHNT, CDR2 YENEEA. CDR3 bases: TGTGCCAGCAGCTCTACATGCCCCATCCGGGACAGTTTAGGGCCCCAGCATTTT. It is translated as CASSSTCPIRDSLGPQHF.

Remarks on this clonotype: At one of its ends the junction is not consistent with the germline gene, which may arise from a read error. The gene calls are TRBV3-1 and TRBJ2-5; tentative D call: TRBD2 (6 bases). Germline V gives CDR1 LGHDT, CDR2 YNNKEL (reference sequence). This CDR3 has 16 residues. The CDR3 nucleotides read TGTGCCAGCAGGCAAGGACTAAACGTAGTTAAGGAGACCCAGTACTTC. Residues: CASRQGLNVVKETQYF.

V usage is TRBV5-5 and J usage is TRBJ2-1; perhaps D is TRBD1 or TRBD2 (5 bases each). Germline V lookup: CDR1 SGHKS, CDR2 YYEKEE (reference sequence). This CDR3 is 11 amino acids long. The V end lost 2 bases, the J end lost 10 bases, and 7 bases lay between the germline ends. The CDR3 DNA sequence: TGTGCCAGCAGCTTAGGGACCGAGCAGTTCTTC. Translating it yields CASSLGTEQFF.

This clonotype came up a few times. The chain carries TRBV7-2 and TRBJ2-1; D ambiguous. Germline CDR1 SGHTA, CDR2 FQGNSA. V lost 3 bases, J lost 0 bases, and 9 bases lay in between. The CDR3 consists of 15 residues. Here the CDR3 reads CASSLTISSYNEQFF. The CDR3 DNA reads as TGTGCCAGCAGCTTGACCATTAGCTCCTACAATGAGCAGTTCTTC.

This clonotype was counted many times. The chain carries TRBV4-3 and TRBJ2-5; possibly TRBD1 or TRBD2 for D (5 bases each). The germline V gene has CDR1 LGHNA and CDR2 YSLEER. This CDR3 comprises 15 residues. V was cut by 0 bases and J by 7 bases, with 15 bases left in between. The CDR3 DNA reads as TGCGCCAGCAGCCAAGAACCGGGACCTGGGGGGACCCAGTACTTC. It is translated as CASSQEPGPGGTQYF.

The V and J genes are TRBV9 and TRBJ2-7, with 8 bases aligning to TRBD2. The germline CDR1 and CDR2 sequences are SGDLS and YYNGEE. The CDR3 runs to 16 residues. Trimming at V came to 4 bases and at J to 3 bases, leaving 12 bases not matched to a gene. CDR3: CASSLSSDRGGYEQYF. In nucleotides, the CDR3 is TGTGCCAGCAGCCTCTCCTCGGACCGGGGGGGCTACGAGCAGTACTTC.

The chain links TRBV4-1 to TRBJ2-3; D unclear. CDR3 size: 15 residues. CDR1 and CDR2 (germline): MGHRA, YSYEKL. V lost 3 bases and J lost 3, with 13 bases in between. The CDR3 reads CASSQTRLGTDTQYF. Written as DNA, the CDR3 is TGCGCCAGCAGCCAGACACGTCTGGGGACAGATACGCAGTATTTT.

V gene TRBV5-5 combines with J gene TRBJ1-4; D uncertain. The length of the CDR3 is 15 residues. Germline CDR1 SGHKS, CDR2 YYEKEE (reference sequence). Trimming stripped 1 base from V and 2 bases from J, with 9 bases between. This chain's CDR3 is CASSLSLGTNEKLFF. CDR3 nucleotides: TGTGCCAGCAGCTTGTCCCTAGGCACTAATGAAAAACTGTTTTTT. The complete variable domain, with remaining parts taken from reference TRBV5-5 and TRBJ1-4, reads DAGVTQSPTHLIKTRGQQVTLRCSPISGHKSVSWYQQVLGQGPQFIFQYYEKEERGRGNFPDRFSARQFPNYSSELNVNALLLGDSALYLCASSLSLGTNEKLFFGSGTQLSVL.

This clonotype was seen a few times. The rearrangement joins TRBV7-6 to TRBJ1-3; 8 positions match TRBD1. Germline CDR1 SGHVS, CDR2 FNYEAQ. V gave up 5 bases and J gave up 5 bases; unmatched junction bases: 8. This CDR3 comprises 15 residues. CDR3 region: CASSRRDRTRNTIYF. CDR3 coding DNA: TGTGCCAGCAGCCGCCGGGACAGGACAAGAAACACCATATATTTT.

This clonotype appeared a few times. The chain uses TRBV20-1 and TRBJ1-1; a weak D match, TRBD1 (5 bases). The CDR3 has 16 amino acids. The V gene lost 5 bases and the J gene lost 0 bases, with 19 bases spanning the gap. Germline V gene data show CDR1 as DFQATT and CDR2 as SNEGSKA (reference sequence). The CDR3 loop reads CSASRQPAILNTEAFF. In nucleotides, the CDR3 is TGCAGTGCTTCAAGACAGCCGGCAATTCTGAACACTGAAGCTTTCTTT.

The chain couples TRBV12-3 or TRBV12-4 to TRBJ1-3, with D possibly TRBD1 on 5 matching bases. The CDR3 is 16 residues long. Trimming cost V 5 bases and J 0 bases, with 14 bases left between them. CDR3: CASSGDSTSSGNTIYF. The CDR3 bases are TGTGCCAGCAGTGGCGACAGTACCAGCTCTGGAAACACCATATATTTT.

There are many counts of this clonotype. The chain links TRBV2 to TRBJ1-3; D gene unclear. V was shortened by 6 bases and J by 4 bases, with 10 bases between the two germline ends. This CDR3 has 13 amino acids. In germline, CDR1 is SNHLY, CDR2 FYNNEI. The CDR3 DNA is TGTGCCAGCAGATTCGGAGGGGGAAACACCATATATTTT. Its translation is CASRFGGGNTIYF.